Detailed here is one TCR beta chain. The antigen remains undetermined. Trimming shortened V by 0 bases and J by 2 bases, and 8 bases separated the two germline ends. The V gene's germline CDR1 is MGHRA and CDR2 YSYEKL. CDR3 length: 15 residues. The sample comes from a study of human T cells and chemical hapten exposure. Across the whole study: Small pooled library volume differences mainly caused per-sample TCR yield variation. Study-level results: Patch test score showed a positive correlation with PT1 expanded TCR counts. The study found expanded TCRs formed significantly more large CDR3 similarity clusters than controls. Donor immune responses may differ from healthy people's, since all donors had alopecia.

Time point reported: patch test 3, about 24 weeks after DPC sensitization. Treatment indicated: therapeutic diphenylcyclopropenone sensitization with weekly scalp DPC. Unseparated into fractions, whole blood served as the source from which total RNA was extracted. Each CDR3 protein gets one entry after TCRdb re-called the RACE reads with MiXCR. The table has 38,000 or so distinct CDR3 sequences, over 7.5% seen once. The chain combines TRBV4-1 with TRBJ1-5; D is ambiguous. The origin of this receptor is a man aged 45-65 years with alopecia areata. Some clones in this sample may be carry-over from other donors' samples. The input for sequencing was whole blood, taken in connection with sensitization to the hapten diphenylcyclopropenone (DPC). CDR3 amino acids: CASSQDSQGNQPQHF. In DNA, the CDR3 is TGCGCCAGCAGCCAAGATTCCCAGGGCAATCAGCCCCAGCATTTT.